These 17 T cell receptor beta chains were sequenced from one sample in a study of T cell clonality in common variable immunodeficiency. The data were produced by immunoSEQ multiplex PCR, yet TCRdb's version contains in-frame clones alone and is incomplete. This sample carries approximately 44,000 clones, none of them present only once. Sequencing was done on a sample of peripheral blood mononuclear cells. The receptors here all came from a person between 18 and 69 years old in good health.

Many counts were recorded for this clone. The read halts 3 residues ahead of the CDR3 end, with the missing end drawn from the germline J gene. The J gene is TRBJ1-2, the V gene TRBV12-3 or TRBV12-4; perhaps TRBD1 as D (6 bases). The CDR3 loop spans 15 amino acids. Trimming stripped 6 bases from V and 1 base from J, with 15 bases between. The CDR3 bases that were read are TGTGCCAGCAGGCAACAGGGTGACGGTAACTATGGC. Protein sequence: CASRQQGDGNYG. Given in full, the CDR3 is CASRQQGDGNYGYTF.

The table lists this clone with many counts. The CDR3 end is not reached by the read, which stops 3 residues before it; the germline J gene fills it in. The chain is built from TRBV20-1 and TRBJ1-5; no reliable D call. Germline values: CDR1 DFQATT, CDR2 SNEGSKA (reference sequence). The CDR3 is 14 residues long. V shed 0 bases and J shed 2 bases, with 8 bases lying between them. CDR3 sequence reads: CSARDFAGNQPQHF. CDR3 bases read: TGCAGTGCTAGAGATTTCGCAGGCAATCAGCCC.

This clone has a count of ten or more. CDR3 DNA, as far as it was read: TGTGCCATTAACAGGGGGACGGGCACTGAA. Amino acid sequence: CAINRGTGTE. The entire CDR3 reads CAINRGTGTEAFF. The chain recombines TRBV19 with TRBJ1-1, with 8 bases matching TRBD1. The observed sequence ends 3 residues before the CDR3 terminus, with the missing tail filled in from the germline J gene. V lost 10 bases and J lost 4; bases outside the gene matches: 8. This CDR3 comprises 13 residues. Germline-derived CDR1 and CDR2 are LNHDA and SQIVND (reference sequence).

This clone has ten or more counts. Read coverage stops 3 residues before the CDR3 terminus; the germline J gene supplies the remainder. This chain uses TRBV20-1 with TRBJ2-1; 9 bases match TRBD2. The CDR3 consists of 15 residues. Germline V gene sequence: CDR1 DFQATT, CDR2 SNEGSKA (reference sequence). V lost 3 bases to trimming and J lost 2 bases; unmatched junction nucleotides: 5. The CDR3 loop reads CSARPAGGPYNEQFF. The CDR3 bases that were read are TGCAGTGCTAGGCCCGCGGGGGGGCCCTACAATGAG.

Many counts were recorded for this clone. The CDR3 DNA, read in part, is TGCAGTGCTAGGGAAGGACAGGTTACATCTGGC. It translates to CSAREGQVTSG. The full CDR3 protein is CSAREGQVTSGYTF. V and J are TRBV20-1 and TRBJ1-2; 7 positions match TRBD1. Sequencing ends 3 residues short of the CDR3 end; the germline J gene provides the rest. V shed 3 bases and J 7 bases; nucleotides not matched to a gene: 11. Germline loops: CDR1 DFQATT, CDR2 SNEGSKA (reference sequence). CDR3 length: 14 residues.

This clone has ten or more counts. At one of its ends the junction is not consistent with the germline gene, which may arise from a read error. The CDR3 end falls 3 residues outside the read, so it is completed with the germline J gene. The chain carries TRBV19 and TRBJ2-2; the D gene is possibly TRBD1 (6 bases). The CDR3 has 14 amino acids. Germline lookup yields CDR1 LNHDA and CDR2 SQIVND (reference sequence). The sequenced part of the CDR3 DNA is TGTGCCACTAGTACAGGGAAAAGAACCGGGGAG. This translates into CATSTGKRTGE. The entire CDR3 protein is CATSTGKRTGELFF.

This clone was seen repeatedly, ten times or more. Read coverage stops 3 residues before the CDR3 terminus; the germline J gene supplies the remainder. The chain recombines TRBV2 with TRBJ2-1; tentative D call: TRBD2 (6 bases). This CDR3 has 16 amino acids. CDR1 and CDR2 (germline): SNHLY, FYNNEI. Trimming stripped 4 bases from V and 0 bases from J, with 13 bases between. The DNA read from the CDR3 is TGTGCCAGCAGTGTCCGGGACTGGGGCTCCTACAATGAG. Translation: CASSVRDWGSYNE. The complete CDR3 reads CASSVRDWGSYNEQFF.

This clone occurred many times. This CDR3 is CASSGRGFNTEAFF. The sequenced part of the CDR3 DNA is TGTGCCAGCTCAGGCAGGGGTTTTAACACTGAA. The chain combines TRBV18 with TRBJ1-1, with D maybe TRBD1 (6 bases). The read comes to an end 3 residues before the CDR3 does, leaving the germline J gene to fill in the end. CDR3 length: 14 amino acids. Trimming cost V 5 bases and J 2 bases, with 12 bases left between them. The germline gives CDR1 KGHSH, CDR2 LQKENI.

This clone was counted ten times or more. The observed sequence ends 3 residues before the CDR3 terminus, with the missing tail filled in from the germline J gene. The rearrangement links TRBV20-1 to TRBJ1-3; D perhaps matches TRBD1 (5 bases). CDR3 length equals 12 residues. Germline V CDR1 and CDR2: DFQATT, SNEGSKA (reference sequence). CDR3 DNA, as far as it was read: TGCAGTGCTAGAGACAGGGCCGGGACC. This sequence encodes CSARDRAGT. The CDR3 as a whole reads CSARDRAGTIYF.

At least ten counts were recorded for this clone. The CDR3 extends 3 residues past the end of the read, so its final part is completed from the germline J gene. V gene TRBV9 combines with J gene TRBJ2-3; 10 positions match TRBD2. The CDR3 has 16 residues. V dropped 4 bases and J dropped 2; count of bases not matched to a gene: 7. From germline, CDR1 is SGDLS and CDR2 YYNGEE. The CDR3 bases that were read are TGTGCCAGCAGCACCCAAGCGGGGGGGTTCACAGATACG. Encoded protein: CASSTQAGGFTDT. The complete CDR3 reads CASSTQAGGFTDTQYF.

This clone was detected many times. With the read ending 3 residues before the CDR3 end, the germline J gene is used to fill in that end. This chain connects TRBV20-1 to TRBJ1-1; D remains unclear. Trimming removed 2 bases at V and 4 bases at J, with 23 bases between. Germline values: CDR1 DFQATT, CDR2 SNEGSKA (reference sequence). The CDR3 covers 17 residues. The part of the CDR3 DNA that was read is TGCAGTGCTAGATCATCGGAGAGCCTAGATGGTGCCACTGAA. The encoded protein is CSARSSESLDGATE. The full CDR3 protein is CSARSSESLDGATEAFF.

This clone has ten or more counts. The read stops 3 residues short of the end of the CDR3; the missing end is completed from the germline J gene. The chain has TRBV29-1 and TRBJ2-1; 7 bases align to TRBD2. This CDR3 has 14 amino acids. Germline V lookup: CDR1 SQVTM, CDR2 ANQGSEA. Trimming cost V 6 bases and J 8 bases; bases outside gene matches: 13. Incomplete CDR3 DNA: TGCAGCGTCCTCGTGGGCGGGAGCCCCGATGAG. Translating it yields CSVLVGGSPDE. The whole CDR3 sequence is CSVLVGGSPDEQFF.

In this sample, this clone turned up many times. The CDR3 end falls 3 residues outside the read, so it is completed with the germline J gene. V and J are TRBV5-1 and TRBJ2-1, with TRBD2 as a possible D gene (5 bases). The V end was cut by 2 bases, the J end by 2 bases, with 8 bases between. Germline V gene lookup returns CDR1 SGHRS and CDR2 YFSETQ. The CDR3 runs to 14 residues. CDR3 loop: CASSFGEPYNEQFF. The CDR3 bases that were read are TGCGCCAGCAGCTTCGGGGAGCCCTACAATGAG.

This clone was seen at least ten times. The read terminates 3 residues before the CDR3 end, so the remaining end is supplied by the germline J gene. The gene calls are TRBV28 and TRBJ2-1, with TRBD2 matching 13 bases. Germline V gene lookup returns CDR1 MDHEN and CDR2 SYDVKM. The V segment lost 4 bases and the J segment 8 bases; nucleotides outside the gene matches: 8. The CDR3 is 16 amino acids. The CDR3 bases that were read are TGTGCCAGCAGTTCGTGGACTAGCGGGAGAACTGATGAG. Translation gives CASSSWTSGRTDE. The entire CDR3 reads CASSSWTSGRTDEQFF.

This clone was seen ten or more times. The read terminates 3 residues before the CDR3 end, so the remaining end is supplied by the germline J gene. The genes are TRBV3-1 (or the pseudogene TRBV3-2) and TRBJ1-2; D not resolved. Germline CDR1 LGHDT, CDR2 YNNKEL (reference sequence). The V and J ends lost 1 base and 5 bases respectively, with 14 bases between them. CDR3 length: 15 amino acids. Partial CDR3 DNA: TGTGCCAGCAGCCAAGTACCCCGGGTCGAATATGGC. Its translation: CASSQVPRVEYG. The whole CDR3 sequence reads CASSQVPRVEYGYTF.

Many counts were recorded for this clone. The read halts 3 residues ahead of the CDR3 end, with the missing end drawn from the germline J gene. This rearrangement joins TRBV30 to TRBJ2-2, with TRBD1 matching over 7 bases. V trimming: 7 bases; J trimming: 4 bases; junction bases outside the gene matches: 6. Germline V gene sequence: CDR1 GTSNPN, CDR2 SVGIG (reference sequence). The CDR3 extends over 13 amino acids. CDR3 in amino acids: CASDRTGTGELFF. The DNA read from the CDR3 is TGTGCCTCGGACAGGACGGGCACCGGGGAG.

This clone came up many times. With the read ending 3 residues before the CDR3 end, the germline J gene is used to fill in that end. The chain has TRBV5-1 and TRBJ1-2, with TRBD1 as a possible D gene (5 bases). Germline-derived CDR1 and CDR2 are SGHRS and YFSETQ. This CDR3 contains 13 residues. Here the CDR3 reads CASSFVGTEGYTF. CDR3 DNA (partial): TGCGCCAGCAGCTTTGTGGGGACTGAGGGC.